The entry below gives a single TCR beta chain sequence along with its context. Subsets obtained from CD4+ cells comprised CD45RA+ naive and CD45RA-negative memory cells. The entry originates in a study of shared clonotypes between healthy human individuals. Some clones are missing from TCRdb's copy, which holds only in-frame ones; the method was immunoSEQ multiplex PCR. The sample has over 850,000 clones, 78% seen once. Sequenced input: memory CD4+ T cells from PBMCs. The subset is: CD45RA-negative fraction. The sequence came from a man between 18 and 35 years old in good health. Some clones in this sample may be carry-over from other donors' samples.

CDR3 in amino acids: CASSHRGTDTQYF. The CDR3 nucleotides read TGCGCCAGCAGCCACCGGGGGACAGATACGCAGTATTTT. V gene TRBV5-1 combines with J gene TRBJ2-3; a weak D match, TRBD2 (6 bases). Germline V lookup: CDR1 SGHRS, CDR2 YFSETQ. The CDR3 consists of 13 residues. Deletions cut 4 bases from V and 3 bases from J, with 9 bases between.